These T cell receptor beta chains were read from a single sample in a study of vaccination effects on CD4 cells after COVID-19. TCRdb's copy holds only in-frame clones and misses some; the assay was immunoSEQ multiplex PCR. The sample has 24,000 or so clones; 69% are singletons. Antigens of these TCRs are unknown. The source material was CD4+ T cells from PBMCs cultured with SARS-CoV-2 spike peptides, sampled before COVID-19 vaccination. Receptor source: a human donor who had a prior SARS-CoV-2 infection. The CDR3 runs from the conserved cysteine through the conserved F or W. D genes are given only for firm matches. Not every row has a clone size; where given, it reads once, few, many or a size class.

v_gene: TRBV24-1
abundance: once
j_gene: TRBJ2-2
d_gene: TRBD2
CDR3aa: CATSDPTSGRAQTGELFF
CDR3nt: TGTGCCACCAGTGACCCGACTAGCGGGAGGGCGCAAACCGGGGAGCTGTTTTTT

v_gene: TRBV24-1
abundance: NA
j_gene: TRBJ2-3
d_gene: NA
CDR3aa: CATSDPRRTDTQYF
CDR3nt: TGTGCCACCAGTGATCCGCGGAGGACAGATACGCAGTATTTT

v_gene: TRBV2
abundance: NA
j_gene: TRBJ2-3
d_gene: TRBD2
CDR3aa: CASSDAGLAADTQYF
CDR3nt: TGTGCCAGCAGTGATGCCGGACTAGCGGCAGATACGCAGTATTTT

v_gene: TRBV14
abundance: NA
j_gene: TRBJ2-2
d_gene: TRBD1
CDR3aa: CASSLRTGGPGELFF
CDR3nt: TGTGCCAGCAGCCTACGGACAGGGGGCCCCGGGGAGCTGTTTTTT

v_gene: TRBV6-4
abundance: NA
j_gene: TRBJ2-3
d_gene: TRBD2
CDR3aa: CASSDSRGGSDTQYF
CDR3nt: TGTGCCAGCAGTGACTCGCGGGGAGGGTCAGATACGCAGTATTTT

v_gene: TRBV5-6
abundance: NA
j_gene: TRBJ1-2
d_gene: TRBD1
CDR3aa: CASRPTGVRNYGYTF
CDR3nt: TGTGCCAGCAGGCCGACAGGGGTGCGGAACTATGGCTACACCTTC

v_gene: TRBV24-1
abundance: few
j_gene: TRBJ2-5
d_gene: TRBD2
CDR3aa: CAVKGPGLAGEETQYF
CDR3nt: TGTGCCGTCAAGGGACCGGGACTAGCGGGAGAAGAGACCCAGTACTTC

v_gene: TRBV2
abundance: few
j_gene: TRBJ1-3
d_gene: NA
CDR3aa: CASSDGFGNTIYF
CDR3nt: TGTGCCAGCAGTGACGGTTTTGGAAACACCATATATTTT

v_gene: TRBV12-3/TRBV12-4
abundance: hyperexpanded
j_gene: TRBJ1-3
d_gene: NA
CDR3aa: CASSLSPGNTIYF
CDR3nt: TGTGCCAGCAGTTTGAGCCCTGGGAACACCATATATTTT

v_gene: TRBV25-1
abundance: NA
j_gene: TRBJ2-3
d_gene: NA
CDR3aa: CATNDRTSTDTQYF
CDR3nt: TGTGCCACCAATGATCGGACTAGCACAGATACGCAGTATTTT

v_gene: TRBV7-8
abundance: once
j_gene: TRBJ2-7
d_gene: NA
CDR3aa: CASSSGPRGPAYEQYF
CDR3nt: TGTGCCAGCAGCTCCGGCCCAAGAGGGCCAGCATACGAGCAGTACTTC

v_gene: TRBV11-3
abundance: NA
j_gene: TRBJ2-3
d_gene: TRBD2
CDR3aa: CASSQGGGRARDTQYF
CDR3nt: TGTGCCAGCAGCCAGGGCGGCGGGAGGGCCCGAGATACGCAGTATTTT

v_gene: TRBV7-2
abundance: NA
j_gene: TRBJ2-3
d_gene: TRBD1
CDR3aa: CASSLYAGGADTQYF
CDR3nt: TGTGCCAGCAGCTTATATGCAGGGGGCGCAGATACGCAGTATTTT

v_gene: TRBV9
abundance: NA
j_gene: TRBJ2-1
d_gene: NA
CDR3aa: CASSGGRNSYNEQFF
CDR3nt: TGTGCCAGCAGCGGGGGGCGGAACTCCTACAATGAGCAGTTCTTC

v_gene: TRBV6-6
abundance: NA
j_gene: TRBJ1-5
d_gene: NA
CDR3aa: CASSDHRVSNQPQHF
CDR3nt: TGTGCCAGCAGTGACCACAGGGTTAGCAATCAGCCCCAGCATTTT